The rows below give T cell receptor beta chains drawn from one sample of a study of OX40 agonist ivuxolimab in advanced cancers. Produced via immunoSEQ multiplex PCR; TCRdb's table is partial and in-frame only. There are some 83,000 clones in the sample; approximately 91% occur only once, and 0.55% to 0.8% lies in the top ten. Sequenced material: CD4+ or CD8+ T cells sorted from blood, taken in a trial of the OX40 agonist ivuxolimab. The receptors shown here come from an adult with an advanced solid tumor such as melanoma, head and neck, liver or kidney cancer. Each CDR3 is given with its conserved first and last residue. Each record gives: CDR3 protein, CDR3 DNA, D gene, clone size, V gene, J gene. The D gene is left open where the match is weak. Clone sizes are given selectively: once, few, many, or a class where the clone is expanded.

CASSPTGGEAFF	TGTGCCAGCAGCCCTACGGGGGGTGAAGCTTTCTTT	-	few	TRBV7-9	TRBJ1-1
CASSPLTGGFHEQYF	TGTGCCAGCAGCCCCTTGACAGGGGGTTTCCACGAGCAGTACTTC	TRBD1	-	TRBV6-1	TRBJ2-7
CASRVRFLNTEAFF	TGTGCCAGCAGGGTAAGGTTTTTGAACACTGAAGCTTTCTTT	-	-	TRBV28	TRBJ1-1
CASSLEGPYGYTF	TGTGCCAGCAGCTTGGAGGGGCCCTATGGCTACACCTTC	-	-	TRBV5-8	TRBJ1-2
CASSSRGPYEQYF	TGTGCCAGCAGCTCCCGGGGCCCCTACGAGCAGTACTTC	-	-	TRBV7-2	TRBJ2-7
CASSFRGYEQYF	TGTGCCAGCAGTTTTCGAGGCTACGAGCAGTACTTC	-	-	TRBV28	TRBJ2-7
CAISDEDRQNTEAFF	TGTGCCATCAGTGATGAGGACAGACAAAACACTGAAGCTTTCTTT	-	-	TRBV10-3	TRBJ1-1
CASSEGYGVEQYF	TGTGCCAGCAGTGAAGGGTACGGGGTCGAGCAGTACTTC	-	once	TRBV6-1	TRBJ2-7
CASRLTGENEQYF	TGTGCCAGCAGACTCACAGGGGAGAACGAGCAGTACTTC	TRBD1	-	TRBV6-1	TRBJ2-7
CASSFEGARTEAFF	TGTGCCAGCAGCTTTGAGGGGGCAAGGACTGAAGCTTTCTTT	TRBD1	-	TRBV4-2	TRBJ1-1
CASSPAGGANSPLHF	TGTGCCAGCTCACCCGCGGGGGGTGCGAATTCACCCCTCCACTTT	-	-	TRBV18	TRBJ1-6
CASSRLEGGETQYF	TGTGCCAGCAGTCGATTGGAGGGTGGAGAGACCCAGTACTTC	-	-	TRBV5-4	TRBJ2-5
CASNPQGSSTGELFF	TGTGCCAGCAACCCACAGGGGAGTTCGACCGGGGAGCTGTTTTTT	TRBD1	-	TRBV9	TRBJ2-2
CASSDPNTEAFF	TGTGCCAGCAGTGACCCGAACACTGAAGCTTTCTTT	-	-	TRBV6-6	TRBJ1-1
CAWSRTGGYGYTF	TGTGCCTGGAGTCGAACAGGGGGCTATGGCTACACCTTC	TRBD1	-	TRBV30	TRBJ1-2
CASKGDTDTQYF	TGTGCCAGCAAGGGAGACACAGATACGCAGTATTTT	-	-	TRBV2	TRBJ2-3
CASSPAGGITGELFF	TGTGCCAGCAGCCCAGCGGGAGGGATCACCGGGGAGCTGTTTTTT	TRBD2	-	TRBV11-2	TRBJ2-2
CASSAGTGYGYTF	TGTGCCAGCAGTGCTGGGACAGGGTATGGCTACACCTTC	TRBD1	-	TRBV2	TRBJ1-2
CASSYSRWGGGEQYF	TGTGCCAGCAGTTACTCGCGATGGGGGGGTGGCGAGCAGTACTTC	TRBD2	-	TRBV6-5	TRBJ2-7
CASSIDSNYGYTF	TGTGCCAGTAGTATTGACAGCAACTATGGCTACACCTTC	-	once	TRBV19	TRBJ1-2
CASSLGLRATDTQYF	TGTGCCAGCAGCTTAGGATTGAGAGCCACAGATACGCAGTATTTT	-	-	TRBV11-3	TRBJ2-3
CARRLDTDTQYF	TGTGCCAGAAGACTGGATACAGATACGCAGTATTTT	-	few	TRBV2	TRBJ2-3
CASSMQQRPYEQYF	TGTGCCAGTAGTATGCAACAGCGCCCCTACGAGCAGTACTTC	-	-	TRBV19	TRBJ2-7
CASSLTTGVGTEAFF	TGCGCCAGCAGCTTAACCACAGGGGTCGGGACTGAAGCTTTCTTT	TRBD1	-	TRBV5-1	TRBJ1-1
CASSYVSADTQYF	TGTGCCAGCAGTTACGTGTCGGCAGATACGCAGTATTTT	-	-	TRBV6-6	TRBJ2-3
CASSPWGIRLAKNIQYF	TGTGCCAGCAGTCCATGGGGCATTAGACTAGCCAAAAACATTCAGTACTTC	-	-	TRBV28	TRBJ2-4
CASSLDWNNAGEQYF	TGTGCCAGCAGCTTAGATTGGAACAATGCTGGCGAGCAGTACTTC	-	-	TRBV7-8	TRBJ2-7
CASSMEFGTGELFF	TGCGCCAGCAGCATGGAGTTCGGCACCGGGGAGCTGTTTTTT	-	-	TRBV5-1	TRBJ2-2
CASSLRGLAGGSRETQYF	TGTGCCAGCAGCTTAAGGGGGCTAGCGGGAGGCTCCCGAGAGACCCAGTACTTC	TRBD2	-	TRBV7-3	TRBJ2-5
CASSYTMTGLGRTQYF	TGTGCCAGCAGTTACACAATGACAGGACTGGGGAGGACCCAGTACTTC	-	-	TRBV6-5	TRBJ2-5
CASRYQETQYF	TGTGCCAGCAGGTACCAAGAGACCCAGTACTTC	-	-	TRBV6-5	TRBJ2-5
CASSSGAGADTQYF	TGTGCCAGCAGCTCAGGGGCGGGAGCAGATACGCAGTATTTT	-	-	TRBV11-3	TRBJ2-3
CASKAGANTGELFF	TGCGCCAGCAAAGCGGGGGCGAACACCGGGGAGCTGTTTTTT	TRBD2	-	TRBV10-1	TRBJ2-2
CASSGTSNGETQYF	TGTGCCAGCAGCGGAACCTCGAACGGGGAGACCCAGTACTTC	-	-	TRBV7-9	TRBJ2-5
CASRPDPAKNIQYF	TGTGCCAGCAGACCGGACCCGGCCAAAAACATTCAGTACTTC	-	-	TRBV6-5	TRBJ2-4
CASITGAYQGGEQYF	TGTGCCAGCATCACGGGAGCCTACCAAGGGGGCGAGCAGTACTTC	-	-	TRBV6-1	TRBJ2-7
CASSWGTGELFF	TGTGCCAGCAGTTGGGGCACCGGGGAGCTGTTTTTT	-	-	TRBV28	TRBJ2-2
CASSYYRGLPYEQYF	TGTGCCAGCAGTTATTACAGGGGCCTCCCTTACGAGCAGTACTTC	TRBD1	-	TRBV2	TRBJ2-7
CASSQTRTGYGYTF	TGCGCCAGCAGCCAGACTCGGACAGGGTATGGCTACACCTTC	TRBD1	-	TRBV4-1	TRBJ1-2
CASSLGDPPGTQYF	TGTGCCAGCAGCTTAGGAGATCCCCCAGGTACGCAGTATTTT	-	-	TRBV7-9	TRBJ2-3
CASSSATWDRYEQYF	TGTGCCAGCAGCTCAGCGACGTGGGACCGCTACGAGCAGTACTTC	-	-	TRBV6-5	TRBJ2-7
CASTLAASSYEQYF	TGTGCCAGCACCCTAGCGGCCAGCTCCTACGAGCAGTACTTC	TRBD2	-	TRBV6-6	TRBJ2-7
CASSLYGTPREQYF	TGCGCCAGCAGCCTTTACGGGACTCCAAGGGAGCAGTACTTC	-	few	TRBV4-1	TRBJ2-7
CASRSSGQETQYF	TGCGCCAGCAGGTCTAGCGGCCAAGAGACCCAGTACTTC	TRBD2	-	TRBV10-2	TRBJ2-5
CASSPTGYEQYF	TGTGCCAGCAGCCCGACAGGCTACGAGCAGTACTTC	-	-	TRBV4-2	TRBJ2-7
CAWSQTGNGAFF	TGTGCCTGGAGCCAGACAGGGAATGGAGCTTTCTTT	TRBD1	-	TRBV30	TRBJ1-1
CASTRAGNTIYF	TGTGCCAGTACCAGAGCTGGAAACACCATATATTTT	-	-	TRBV19	TRBJ1-3
CASSFRGRETQYF	TGTGCCAGCAGTTTTCGGGGGCGAGAGACCCAGTACTTC	-	-	TRBV6-6	TRBJ2-5
CASSADRALYNEQFF	TGTGCCAGCAGCGCCGACAGGGCTCTGTACAATGAGCAGTTCTTC	TRBD1	-	TRBV9	TRBJ2-1